Below are 5 T cell receptor beta chains sequenced from a single sample in a study of blood T cell repertoires in COVID-19. The repertoire was sequenced with immunoSEQ multiplex PCR; TCRdb's copy has only in-frame clones and lacks some. The sample lists a few hundred thousand clones; about 86% were seen once. Sequenced: PBMCs or T cells enriched from blood (not recorded which). Receptor source: a woman aged 40-49 years with acute COVID-19.

The chain links TRBV2 to TRBJ2-7; TRBD2 is a possible D gene (7 bases). Germline-derived CDR1 and CDR2 are SNHLY and FYNNEI. CDR3 size: 13 residues. Trimming removed 10 bases from V and 12 bases from J, with 25 bases in between. The CDR3 DNA is TGTGCCACCACTTCGGGGGGCATGCCCTCCGGGTACTTC. Its protein product is CATTSGGMPSGYF.

The CDR3 sequence is CASSQASAGRTDTQYF. The CDR3 coding sequence is TGTGCCAGCAGCCAAGCGTCGGCGGGACGCACAGATACGCAGTATTTT. The chain couples TRBV4-2 to TRBJ2-3, with TRBD2 as a possible D gene (6 bases). Germline V gene data show CDR1 as LGHNA and CDR2 as YNFKEQ. CDR3 length: 16 residues. Trimming left V 1 base short and J 1 base short, with 12 bases between.

This clone was recorded a few times. The chain carries TRBV6-2 or TRBV6-3 and TRBJ1-5; the D gene is possibly TRBD1 (6 bases). V was cut by 2 bases and J by 5 bases, with 13 bases left in between. Germline CDR1 is MNHEY and CDR2 is SVGEGT. The CDR3 runs to 15 residues. The CDR3 sequence: CASSYPRSGDQPQHF. The CDR3 DNA reads TGTGCCAGCAGTTACCCGCGGTCAGGGGATCAGCCCCAGCATTTT.

The rearrangement uses TRBV3-1 (or the pseudogene TRBV3-2) and TRBJ1-3; possible D gene TRBD1, 6 bases. Germline V gene lookup returns CDR1 LGHDT and CDR2 YNNKEL (reference sequence). Trimming pared 4 bases from V and 1 base from J, leaving 14 bases between. The CDR3 runs to 16 residues. In nucleotides, the CDR3 is TGTGCCAGCAGCCGGAAACAGGGATCTTCTGGAAACACCATATATTTT. This sequence encodes CASSRKQGSSGNTIYF.

The chain is built from TRBV18 and TRBJ1-6, with 8 nucleotides matching TRBD1. CDR3 length: 18 residues. Germline assignment: CDR1 KGHSH and CDR2 LQKENI. V gave up 2 bases and J gave up 7 bases; unmatched junction bases: 13. This CDR3 is CASSPKGPQGAGNSPLHF. The CDR3 DNA is TGTGCCAGCTCACCAAAGGGGCCCCAGGGGGCTGGGAATTCACCCCTCCACTTT.